The next 8 T cell receptor beta chains were all read from a single sample in a study of relationships among human T cell subsets. From mRNA, alpha and beta CDR3 regions were amplified using semiquantitative ARM-PCR. Tagged nested gene-specific primers were used first, then communal superprimers amplified exponentially. TCRdb re-called the multiplex PCR reads with MiXCR, one entry per CDR3 protein. The sample consists of around 14,000 distinct CDR3 sequences, less than 70% of them appearing once. Specimen: total T cells sorted from blood. The receptor set was obtained from a man between 35 and 55 years old in good health.

This clonotype occurred once. The J gene is TRBJ2-1, the V gene TRBV29-1, with D tentatively TRBD1 or TRBD2 (5 bases each). Trimming took 6 bases from V and 6 from J, leaving 9 bases between them. The CDR3 consists of 11 residues. Germline lookup yields CDR1 SQVTM and CDR2 ANQGSEA. The CDR3 region is CSVGTVNEQFF. CDR3 nucleotides: TGCAGCGTCGGGACGGTCAATGAGCAGTTCTTC.

J is TRBJ2-7 and V is TRBV28; 8 bases map to TRBD1. This CDR3 contains 14 residues. Germline V lookup: CDR1 MDHEN, CDR2 SYDVKM. Germline trimming cut 2 bases from V and 2 bases from J; bases unmatched to any gene: 2. The CDR3 loop reads CASSLRDRPYEQYF. In DNA, the CDR3 is TGTGCCAGCAGTTTACGGGACAGGCCCTACGAGCAGTACTTC. The variable domain in full, with the rest retrieved from reference TRBV28 and TRBJ2-7, is DVKVTQSSRYLVKRTGEKVFLECVQDMDHENMFWYRQDPGLGLRLIYFSYDVKMKEKGDIPEGYSVSREKKERFSLILESASTNQTSMYLCASSLRDRPYEQYFGPGTRLTVT.

V gene TRBV6-6 combines with J gene TRBJ1-1; no reliable D call. The V and J ends lost 8 bases and 6 bases respectively, with 7 bases between them. The CDR3 covers 10 residues. The germline gives CDR1 MNHNY, CDR2 SVGAGI (reference sequence). The CDR3 DNA follows: TGTGCCAGCGGGTTCCCTGAAGCTTTCTTT. It is translated as CASGFPEAFF.

The rearrangement joins TRBV2 to TRBJ2-7, with TRBD2 matching over 8 bases. The trim removed 7 bases at V and 3 bases at J, leaving 8 bases unmatched. The CDR3 covers 14 residues. Germline V lookup: CDR1 SNHLY, CDR2 FYNNEI. The DNA for the CDR3 is TGTGCCAGCATGGATAGCGGGAAGGACTACGAGCAGTACTTC. Translated: CASMDSGKDYEQYF.

This rearrangement joins TRBV20-1 to TRBJ2-1; 11 nucleotides line up with TRBD2. CDR3 length equals 15 residues. V dropped 7 bases and J dropped 0; count of bases not matched to a gene: 5. Germline V gives CDR1 DFQATT, CDR2 SNEGSKA (reference sequence). The CDR3 loop is CSGRLAGISYNEQFF. The CDR3 nucleotides read TGCAGTGGCAGACTAGCGGGGATCTCCTACAATGAGCAGTTCTTC.

The chain combines TRBV7-9 with TRBJ2-1, with TRBD2 identical over 13 bases. The germline V gene has CDR1 SEHNR and CDR2 FQNEAQ (reference sequence). Unmatched junction bases numbered 13, after V lost 2 bases and J lost 6 bases. The CDR3 runs to 19 residues. The chain's CDR3 is CASSLLRTGGLAGTNEQFF. Written as DNA, the CDR3 is TGTGCCAGCAGCTTATTGAGGACAGGGGGACTAGCGGGAACCAATGAGCAGTTCTTC.

This chain uses TRBV7-9 with TRBJ2-5, with D uncertain. CDR3 length: 16 residues. V dropped 5 bases and J dropped 5 bases, with 21 bases sitting between them. Germline V CDR1 and CDR2: SEHNR, FQNEAQ (reference sequence). The CDR3 reads CASSPRSVRKIETQYF. CDR3 coding DNA: TGTGCCAGCAGCCCCCGTTCCGTGAGGAAGATCGAGACCCAGTACTTC.

J is TRBJ2-3 and V is TRBV7-8, with 9 bases fitting TRBD2. Germline-derived CDR1 and CDR2 are SGHVS and FQNEAQ. With 0 bases clipped from V and 2 bases from J, the junction kept 15 bases outside the gene matches. The CDR3 is made up of 20 amino acids. CDR3 bases: TGTGCCAGCAGCTTAGCGCCGCTAGCGGGGCGGGCTTTGGACACAGATACGCAGTATTTT. As protein: CASSLAPLAGRALDTDTQYF.